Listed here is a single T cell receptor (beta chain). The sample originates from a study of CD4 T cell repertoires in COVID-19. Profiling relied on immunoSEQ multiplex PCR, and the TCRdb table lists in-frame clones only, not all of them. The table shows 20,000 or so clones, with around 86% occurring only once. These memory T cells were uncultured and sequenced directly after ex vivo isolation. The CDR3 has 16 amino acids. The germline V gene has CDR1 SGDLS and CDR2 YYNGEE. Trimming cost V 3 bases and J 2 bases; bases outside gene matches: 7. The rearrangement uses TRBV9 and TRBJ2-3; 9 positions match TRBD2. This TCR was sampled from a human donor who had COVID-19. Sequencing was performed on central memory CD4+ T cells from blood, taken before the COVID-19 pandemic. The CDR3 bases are TGTGCCAGCAGCGGACCCGGGACTAGCCCCACAGATACGCAGTATTTT. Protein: CASSGPGTSPTDTQYF.